This T cell receptor beta chain was sequenced in a study of cytomegalovirus exposure and HLA in healthy donors. Primers: 60 Vbeta forward and 13 Jbeta reverse. Profiling relied on immunoSEQ multiplex PCR, and the TCRdb table lists in-frame clones only, not all of them. The sample has about 180,000 clones, over 70% seen once; the top ten hold around 0.52%. The CDR3 runs 13 residues. Germline CDR1 is MGHDK and CDR2 is SYGVNS. Germline trimming cut 5 bases from V and 13 bases from J; bases unmatched to any gene: 10. The chain joins TRBV25-1 to TRBJ2-2; 7 bases map to TRBD1. What was sequenced was PBMCs. This receptor was taken from a woman aged 45-65 years in good health and CMV-seronegative. CDR3 nucleotides: TGTGCCAGCAGTAACACCCAGGGGGAGTCGCTGTTTTTT. Amino acids: CASSNTQGESLFF.